This T cell receptor beta chain derives from a study of cytomegalovirus exposure and HLA in healthy donors. General study results and limits: The authors later found HLA-associated TCR beta chains more clonally expanded than equally common others. In an earlier analysis, most TCR beta V segments were productive about 90% or about 30% of the time.

This clone was detected only once. What it binds is unknown. Researchers ran the PCR with 60 Vbeta and 13 Jbeta primers. Sequencing used immunoSEQ multiplex PCR; TCRdb keeps in-frame clones, though not all of them. Of 100,000 to 120,000 clones in the sample, 75% to 90% were seen once. The CDR3 length is 14 residues. Trimming took 0 bases from V and 4 from J, leaving 8 bases between them. CDR1 and CDR2 from the germline V gene are SGDLS and YYNGEE. V usage is TRBV9 and J usage is TRBJ2-1; D is unresolved. The receptor comes from a man between 25 and 39 years old in good health and CMV-seropositive. The sequencing sample was made of PBMCs. DNA of the CDR3: TGTGCCAGCAGCGTAGGACAAGCATACAATGAGCAGTTCTTC. It translates to CASSVGQAYNEQFF.